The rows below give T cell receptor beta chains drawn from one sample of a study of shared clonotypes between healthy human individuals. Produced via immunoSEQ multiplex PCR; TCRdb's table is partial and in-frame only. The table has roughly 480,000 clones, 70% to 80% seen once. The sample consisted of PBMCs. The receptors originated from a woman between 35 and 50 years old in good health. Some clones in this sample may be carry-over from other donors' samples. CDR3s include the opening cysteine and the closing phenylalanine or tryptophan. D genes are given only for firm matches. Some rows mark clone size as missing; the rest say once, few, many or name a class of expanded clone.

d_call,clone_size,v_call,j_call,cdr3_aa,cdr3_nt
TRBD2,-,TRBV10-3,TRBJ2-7,CAISVASGSYEQYF,TGTGCCATCAGTGTGGCTAGCGGCTCCTACGAGCAGTACTTC
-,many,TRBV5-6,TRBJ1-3,CASRTWGRGNTIYF,TGTGCCAGCAGAACGTGGGGACGTGGAAACACCATATATTTT
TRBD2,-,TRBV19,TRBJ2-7,CASSINGRGGYEQYF,TGTGCCAGTAGTATAAATGGACGCGGGGGTTACGAGCAGTACTTC
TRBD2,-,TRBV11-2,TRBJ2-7,CASSFLLAAYEQYF,TGTGCCAGCAGCTTTCTCCTAGCGGCCTACGAGCAGTACTTC
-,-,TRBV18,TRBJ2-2,CASSPSSRQGGTGELFF,TGTGCCAGCTCACCTTCATCCCGACAGGGAGGGACCGGGGAGCTGTTTTTT
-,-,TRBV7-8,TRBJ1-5,CASSLGRRFFQPQHF,TGTGCCAGCAGCTTGGGCAGACGATTTTTTCAGCCCCAGCATTTT
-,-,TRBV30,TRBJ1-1,CAWSVTHEGTEAFF,TGTGCCTGGAGTGTAACCCACGAAGGCACTGAAGCTTTCTTT
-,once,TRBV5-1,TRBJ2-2,CASSLPSEARGTTGELFF,TGCGCCAGCAGCTTGCCCTCGGAGGCGAGGGGTACCACCGGGGAGCTGTTTTTT
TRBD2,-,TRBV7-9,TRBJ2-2,CASSPGLAVGELFF,TGTGCCAGCAGCCCCGGACTAGCAGTCGGGGAGCTGTTTTTT
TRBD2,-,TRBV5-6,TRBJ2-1,CASSLGLAGGDEQFF,TGTGCCAGCAGCTTAGGACTAGCGGGAGGAGATGAGCAGTTCTTC
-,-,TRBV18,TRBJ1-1,CASSGNTEAFF,TGTGCCAGCTCAGGGAACACTGAAGCTTTCTTT
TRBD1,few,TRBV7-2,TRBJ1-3,CASSPATGPGNTIYF,TGTGCCAGCAGCCCCGCGACAGGGCCTGGAAACACCATATATTTT
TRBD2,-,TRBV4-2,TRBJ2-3,CASSQGGRGLSTDTQYF,TGTGCCAGCAGCCAAGGGGGGAGGGGACTCAGCACAGATACGCAGTATTTT
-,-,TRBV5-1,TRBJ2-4,CASSLSGAGDIQYF,TGCGCCAGCAGCTTGTCAGGGGCGGGGGACATTCAGTACTTC
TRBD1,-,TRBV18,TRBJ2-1,CASSPPNRGRYNEQFF,TGTGCCAGCTCACCACCGAACAGGGGAAGATACAATGAGCAGTTCTTC
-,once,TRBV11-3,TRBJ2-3,CASSAHSGDADTQYF,TGTGCCAGCAGCGCCCACTCGGGTGACGCAGATACGCAGTATTTT
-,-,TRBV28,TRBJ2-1,CASSPRGGPRSYNEQFF,TGTGCCAGCAGTCCCCGAGGGGGACCCCGCTCCTACAATGAGCAGTTCTTC
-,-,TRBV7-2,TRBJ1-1,CASSLGGAQNTEAFF,TGTGCCAGCAGCTTAGGTGGTGCCCAGAACACTGAAGCTTTCTTT
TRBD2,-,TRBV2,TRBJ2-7,CASIEGLAGVTPYEQYF,TGTGCCAGCATTGAAGGACTAGCGGGAGTTACTCCCTACGAGCAGTACTTC
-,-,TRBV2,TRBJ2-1,CASKAVGSYNEQFF,TGTGCCAGCAAGGCGGTTGGTTCCTACAATGAGCAGTTCTTC
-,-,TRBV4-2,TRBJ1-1,CASSQVGGDETEAFF,TGTGCCAGCAGCCAAGTAGGAGGGGATGAAACTGAAGCTTTCTTT
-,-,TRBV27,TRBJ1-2,CASSLNVYRGYTF,TGTGCCAGCAGTTTGAACGTTTATCGCGGCTACACCTTC
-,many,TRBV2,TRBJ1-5,CASSETGIFRYSNQPQHF,TGTGCCAGCAGTGAAACGGGGATTTTTAGGTATAGCAATCAGCCCCAGCATTTT
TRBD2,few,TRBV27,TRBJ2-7,CASRNSGSNYEQYF,TGTGCCAGCAGGAATAGCGGGAGTAACTACGAGCAGTACTTC
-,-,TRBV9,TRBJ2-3,CASSVGGRGGTDTQYF,TGTGCCAGCAGCGTAGGAGGTAGGGGAGGCACAGATACGCAGTATTTT
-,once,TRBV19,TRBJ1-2,CASSTTRDSYGYTF,TGTGCCAGTAGTACAACGAGGGATAGTTATGGCTACACCTTC
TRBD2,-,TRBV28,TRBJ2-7,CASSILAGGYEQYF,TGTGCCAGCAGTATCCTAGCGGGAGGCTACGAGCAGTACTTC
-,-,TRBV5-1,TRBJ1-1,CASSFWGPNTEAFF,TGCGCCAGCAGCTTTTGGGGTCCGAACACTGAAGCTTTCTTT
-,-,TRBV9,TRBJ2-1,CASNKGVPRSSSYNEQFF,TGTGCCAGCAACAAGGGGGTTCCTCGGTCAAGCTCCTACAATGAGCAGTTCTTC
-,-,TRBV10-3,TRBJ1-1,CATTSREGFDTEAFF,TGTGCCACCACGAGCAGGGAGGGTTTTGACACTGAAGCTTTCTTT
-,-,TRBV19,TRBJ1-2,CASSIAAGSIVYGYTF,TGTGCCAGTAGTATAGCGGCCGGGTCTATAGTCTATGGCTACACCTTC
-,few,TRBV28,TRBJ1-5,CASSLGRGSQPQHF,TGTGCCAGCAGTTTGGGTAGGGGGAGTCAGCCCCAGCATTTT
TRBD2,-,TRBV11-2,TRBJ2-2,CASSLSLAGGVTGELFF,TGTGCCAGCAGCTTATCCCTAGCGGGAGGGGTCACCGGGGAGCTGTTTTTT
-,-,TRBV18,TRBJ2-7,CASSIGRVYEQYF,TGTGCCAGCTCGATTGGACGGGTCTACGAGCAGTACTTC
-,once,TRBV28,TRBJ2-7,CASSLFLVGAEQYF,TGTGCCAGCAGTTTATTCCTGGTTGGTGCCGAGCAGTACTTC
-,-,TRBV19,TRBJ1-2,CASSIRVAYGYTF,TGTGCCAGTAGTATTCGGGTGGCCTATGGCTACACCTTC
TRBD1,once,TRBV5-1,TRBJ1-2,CASSLGQGGGYTF,TGCGCCAGCAGCTTGGGACAGGGGGGTGGCTACACCTTC
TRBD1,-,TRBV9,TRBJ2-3,CASSATGADTQYF,TGTGCCAGCAGCGCCACAGGGGCAGATACGCAGTATTTT
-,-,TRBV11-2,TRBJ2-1,CASSLGSGLNSYNEQFF,TGTGCCAGCAGCTTAGGAAGCGGGTTAAACTCCTACAATGAGCAGTTCTTC
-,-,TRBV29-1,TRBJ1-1,CSVEEGGGTIAFF,TGCAGCGTTGAAGAGGGCGGGGGGACCATAGCTTTCTTT
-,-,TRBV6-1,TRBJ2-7,CASSALSYEQYF,TGTGCCAGCAGTGCCCTCTCCTACGAGCAGTACTTC
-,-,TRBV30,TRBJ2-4,CAWDGAKNIQYF,TGTGCCTGGGACGGAGCCAAAAACATTCAGTACTTC